This T cell receptor (beta chain) was captured in a study of cytomegalovirus exposure and HLA in healthy donors (dated by TCRdb to the late 2010s). About the investigation overall: An earlier analysis of roughly 610 of the donors reported 250 to 300 Gb of sequence data and 95 million to 120 million unique TCR beta sequences obtained from approximately 180 million T cells. An early release covering some 640 HLA-typed donors comprised approximately 290 gigabases of sequencing data and approximately 85 million unique TCR sequences. Because of strong linkage in the cohort, a few DR-DQ haplotypes were treated as single units for association and clustering. The number of typed donors differed by locus: roughly 620-640 for A, B, C, DRB1 and DQB1; 522 for DQA1; approximately 600 for DPA1; and about 470 for DPB1. Of the roughly 430 genotyped donors, roughly 80% fell in the genetic ancestry cluster associated with self-reported Caucasian donors. The study was designed to test whether signatures of past pathogen exposure could be identified by cataloging public T cell receptors. Donor age, sex, ethnicity and CMV serostatus were collected together with the repertoire data. To predict cytomegalovirus infection status, the study combined high-throughput TCR immunosequencing, statistical association of individual TCRs with disease status, and machine learning. The later analysis used no new phenotypic data to find candidate immune exposures, relying instead on TCR beta sequences and their occurrence across donors. To study patterns of TCR occurrence, a later analysis re-analyzed previously published TCR beta repertoires from 550 to 800 donors and added high-resolution HLA genotyping. Every repertoire in the discovery cohort had been generated on one and the same sequencing platform. In an earlier analysis of 587 of the donors, high-throughput TCR beta sequencing was used to judge whether each TCR beta V gene segment behaved as functional or pseudogenic. Genome-wide SNP genotypes for about three fifths of the roughly 700 donors were used in a later genetic analysis, which treated that subset as a discovery cohort. HLA typing included class I and class II loci at four-digit resolution. Across some 400 genotyped donors of the cohort, an average of about 240,000 unique TCR beta nucleotide sequences per donor were sequenced, and roughly a sixth of those sequences were non-productive. Besides the first cohort of hundreds of subjects, a separate validation cohort made up of over 95 different subjects was used. The study profiled the T cell repertoires of hundreds of subjects by immunosequencing and related them to cytomegalovirus serostatus.

What the work shows at the level of the full study, not this receptor alone: Most CMV-associated TCR beta chains appeared to be HLA-restricted in a later analysis, and the HLA associations seemed to be driven largely by CMV exposure. Most TCR sequences were seen in very few donors, while some public TCRs were found in many individuals. V-gene and J-gene trimming of TCR beta chains was associated with a missense DCLRE1C variant in a later genetic analysis, and the association was replicated in an independent cohort. According to a later analysis, parvovirus B19, influenza, CMV and Epstein-Barr virus appeared linked to several top co-occurrence clusters. A cluster of highly shared sequence variants was judged likely to be a technical artifact of the sequencing pipeline. The cohort was sequenced for TCR beta chains only, and without alpha or paired-chain data the features that could be detected were limited. In an earlier analysis of approximately 590 of the donors, most TCR beta V segments appeared in productive rearrangements about 87% or about 30% of the time, broadly matching IMGT annotations. Because HLA typing was missing for some donors at each locus, association tests included only the typed subset. In a later analysis, the rate of TCR association differed among HLA loci, with DRB1 alleles having the most associated TCRs and HLA-C alleles having the fewest. A further reported finding was that TCR beta sequences accurately predicted the HLA-A and HLA-B alleles for most subjects in the first cohort. When HLA alleles, especially DR and DQ, strongly co-occurred, attributing TCR associations to individual alleles was difficult. In vitro tests confirmed that a few of the cytomegalovirus-associated TCR beta chains recognize cytomegalovirus antigens. The study listed 150 to 200 TCR beta chains as associated with cytomegalovirus. Presence/absence analyses assumed roughly uniform sequencing depth across donors, an assumption that may not hold. The classifier was reported to diagnose cytomegalovirus status with high specificity and sensitivity in both the original and validation cohorts. According to a later genetic analysis, donors in an Asian-associated ancestry cluster had fewer N-insertions in productive TCRs than the roughly 670-donor mean. CMV serostatus was the only immune exposure information available for the cohort. Some IMGT-functional V segments, including TRBV6-2 and TRBV6-3, could not be told apart with the 87-base-pair reads, so those segments were excluded. In a later analysis, HLA-associated TCR beta chains were found to be more clonally expanded and to have lower generation probabilities than equally common non-associated chains. The authors suggested that the approach could potentially be generalized to other disease states and immunological phenotypes. Because counts were too low, roughly 18 rarely observed V segments, including chromosome 9 orphons, were left out of the earlier analysis of 587 of the donors. Linkage disequilibrium might explain the correlated functional status among segregating V segments, but an unknown experimental factor could not be ruled out. In a later analysis, about 17,000 TCR beta sequences were associated with specific HLA alleles at a false discovery rate of 0.05.

Libraries were constructed by the immunoSEQ multiplex PCR assay. For the multiplex PCR, a mixture combining 60 forward primers for TCR Vbeta segments and 13 reverse primers for TCR Jbeta segments was used. The CDR3 region of rearranged TCR beta genes was amplified from genomic DNA with a multiplex PCR assay. The Illumina HiSeq System was used to sequence the amplified TCR beta libraries as 87-base-pair reads. Per the authors' processing: Across the 500 to 700 repertoires, a later analysis counted roughly 84 million unique TCR beta chains, approximately 12 million of which were shared by at least two donors. Raw reads were error-corrected and collapsed into unique sequences with a nearest-neighbor algorithm that merged closely related sequences to remove PCR and sequencing errors. CDR3 sequences were aligned to IMGT reference sequences to assign V, D and J gene segments. Each retained sequence needed at least a six-nucleotide match to both a V gene segment and a J gene segment. Rearrangements were classified as productive when the CDR3 lacked stop codons and remained in frame with V and J, and all other rearrangements were classified as non-productive. CDR3 was defined by IMGT convention, running from the second conserved V-encoded cysteine to the conserved J-encoded phenylalanine. The earlier analysis of 587 of the donors excluded any sequence lacking an unambiguous match to a single V gene segment. In an earlier analysis of some 590 of the donors, a V segment was called functional when productive rearrangements were above 56.7%, and segregating when the standard deviation between donors exceeded 5%. A statistical classification framework was built to diagnose cytomegalovirus status from the catalog of TCR beta chain sequences. In a later analysis, V and J genes were assigned by comparing TCR nucleotide sequences against IMGT/GENE-DB human TR gene sequences. The TCRdist pipeline was used in a later analysis to assign CDR3 sequences and most-parsimonious VDJ recombination scenarios. In a later analysis, each TCR beta chain was defined by its CDR3 amino acid sequence together with its V-gene family, and reads without a unique V-gene family were excluded. To address suspected cross-contamination and a sequencing artifact, a later analysis removed 550 to 750 highly shared, low-generation-probability nucleotide sequences. In a later analysis, a clonal expansion index was calculated for each public chain from normalized within-repertoire ranks of inferred template counts. In a later analysis, generation probabilities were computed with a VDJ recombination model fitted to out-of-frame rearrangements, and the resulting probabilities were checked against IGoR. A later analysis scored TCR-TCR, TCR-HLA and TCR-CMV co-occurrence with hypergeometric tests, applying a repertoire-size bias correction to TCR pairs. In a later analysis, false discovery rates were estimated by permuting HLA or CMV assignments 20 times. In a later analysis, co-occurring TCRs were grouped with DBSCAN, and TCRdist sequence similarity was added when clustering was performed within HLA-allele-positive subsets. Repertoires with fewer than 30,000 or more than 120,000 public chains were left out of co-occurrence clustering, as were five repertoires with anomalous nucleotide sharing. TCRdb took this table from immuneACCESS and kept in-frame rearrangements with V and J called. Such tables lack part of the clones; where checked against another copy, unresolved V genes explain under half of the gap, and the rest is unexplained. V and J calls and clone size are given by that table; D and trimming were obtained from the DNA. The sample includes approximately 170,000 clones, with 70% to 90% observed a single time. The ten largest clones take up 2% to 2.5% of the sample.

The cohort comprised fewer than 750 healthy bone marrow donors. Cohort members were all nominally healthy when sampled, although unrecorded immune exposures were likely present. The donor tested CMV seronegative and was one of the 352 seronegative cohort members. Every donor gave a peripheral blood sample, and the peripheral blood mononuclear cells from that sample were used for TCR beta sequencing. Genomic DNA extraction from the blood cell samples was performed with the Qiagen DNeasy Blood Extraction Kit. In regard to this clone: Its specific antigen is unknown. Sequence at one end of the junction differs from germline and may be a read error.

From its cysteine to its phenylalanine, the CDR3 spans 12 amino acids. The kept DNA is CDR3 alone, 36 bases in frame from the first base. In the germline V gene (reference sequence), CDR1 corresponds to MNHNY and CDR2 to SVGAGI. Material: PBMCs. The chain joins TRBV6-6 to TRBJ1-2, with the D gene too uncertain to name. The clonotype was recovered from a male donor in good health and CMV-seronegative. The CDR3: CASSSNNYGYPF. The sequenced DNA: TGTGCCAGCAGTTCAAATAACTATGGCTACCCCTTC.